The TCR beta chain described here comes from a study of blood T cell repertoires in COVID-19 (TCRdb year 2020). About the study as a whole: The collaborator samples originated in the United States, Italy and Spain and spanned the acute and convalescent phases of COVID-19. The material from the prospective study consisted of cDNA or gDNA derived from T cells, B-cell-depleted T cells, or PBMCs. The samples were drawn from the first 160 participants of the ongoing ImmuneRACE study and from some 1,300 subjects provided by 6 global collaborators. Nearly every sample came with metadata listing a de-identified subject ID, COVID-19 status, age in years and sex. Where available, HLA class I and class II types were taken from metadata supplied by the sample provider and were not determined by assay-based typing. Deeply sampled blood TCRbeta repertoires from subjects exposed to, actively infected with, or recovered from COVID-19 were included in the dataset. The repertoires were released in a freely available public database intended as a resource for research on the immune response to SARS-CoV-2. Paper-wide results and their limitations: How much clinical and demographic metadata was included differed by source and by participant, and the metadata was provided uncurated.

Enrolling through a virtual design, the prospective study's participants ranged in age from about 18 to 89 years and lived across 20 to 30 United States geographic areas. Cohort assignment in the prospective study relied on participant-reported clinical history from a screening survey and a study questionnaire. Mobile phlebotomists in the prospective study collected whole blood, serum and a nasopharyngeal or oropharyngeal swab from every participant. Over a 2-month period, participants in the prospective study had the option of providing additional blood draws and questionnaires. Before DNA extraction, prospective study blood samples were shipped either frozen or at room temperature. V loses 0 bases, J loses 9 bases, and the germline ends lie 16 bases apart. The CDR3 starts with the cysteine, ends with the phenylalanine, and has 15 residues. Only the CDR3 region is kept as DNA, spanning 45 bases read in frame from base 1. Reading the germline V gene gives CDR1 SGHNT and CDR2 YENEEA.

TCRbeta CDR3 regions were amplified from genomic DNA using the immunoSEQ Assay, a bias-controlled multiplex PCR. Under the source paper's analysis protocol: Nucleated cell counts per sample were estimated from amplification of reference gene primers within the assay. Sequence reads were collapsed and filtered to measure the absolute abundance of every unique TCRbeta CDR3 rearrangement. Productive Simpson clonality was computed per sample as the square root of Simpson's diversity index over productive rearrangements. The table comes from immuneACCESS by way of TCRdb, which keeps in-frame sequences with V and J called. Part of the clones is missing from these tables; in studies checked, under half for an unresolved V gene and the rest for unknown reasons. V, J and clone size derive from that table, while D and trimming were established from the DNA sequence. This sample gives around 250,000 clones in total; approximately 90% of them show up just once. The ten top clones hold roughly 4.3% of the sample.

To note about this clone: Its antigen remains undetermined. No much larger clone exists at a distance of one base, and base qualities are not known.

The material sequenced was PBMCs or T cells enriched from blood (not recorded which). Here the chain combines TRBV11-3 and TRBJ2-3; D gene: possibly TRBD1, on 7 matching bases. This TCR was recovered from a woman aged 30 to 39 with acute COVID-19. The DNA reads as follows: TGTGCCAGCAGCTTAGATAGGAACAGGGGAGGAACGCAGTATTTT. It translates as CASSLDRNRGGTQYF.